The clone carrying this T cell receptor beta chain was counted between two and nine times. The data belong to a study of blood T cell repertoires in COVID-19. The data were produced by immunoSEQ multiplex PCR, yet TCRdb's version contains in-frame clones alone and is incomplete. The table has over 200,000 clones, 86% seen once; the top ten hold around 2.2%. Trimming took off 7 bases at V and 3 bases at J, with 13 bases between the two ends. Germline CDR1 LNHDA, CDR2 SQIVND (reference sequence). The CDR3 length is 13 residues. The V gene is TRBV19, the J gene TRBJ2-7; maybe TRBD1 (5 bases). Sequenced material: peripheral blood. The receptor was isolated from a man aged 30 to 39 who had recovered from COVID-19. The CDR3 protein is CASKGQGIYEQYF. For the CDR3, the DNA is TGTGCCAGTAAGGGGCAGGGTATCTACGAGCAGTACTTC. Variable domain in full (rest from reference TRBV19 and TRBJ2-7): DGGITQSPKYLFRKEGQNVTLSCEQNLNHDAMYWYRQDPGQGLRLIYYSQIVNDFQKGDIAEGYSVSREKKESFPLTVTSAQKNPTAFYLCASKGQGIYEQYFGPGTRLTVT.